The 14 T cell receptor beta chains below all came from one sample that was sequenced in a study of blood T cell repertoires in COVID-19. Libraries were prepared by immunoSEQ multiplex PCR; TCRdb keeps only in-frame clonotypes and omits some of them. The table lists 65,000 to 80,000 clones, roughly nine tenths of them singletons. The sample taken for sequencing was peripheral blood. The receptors here all came from a man older than 75 in a cohort sampled during active COVID-19.

The V gene is TRBV29-1, the J gene TRBJ2-3; 9 nucleotides match TRBD2. CDR3 length: 14 residues. Losses at the gene ends were 5 bases for V and 2 bases for J; bases not matched to a gene: 5. Germline assignment: CDR1 SQVTM and CDR2 ANQGSEA. The CDR3 reads CSVKTSGTTDTQYF. CDR3 in DNA: TGCAGCGTTAAGACTAGCGGAACCACAGATACGCAGTATTTT.

This rearrangement joins TRBV6-6 to TRBJ1-2, with D hard to call. The germline V gene has CDR1 MNHNY and CDR2 SVGAGI (reference sequence). V lost 8 bases and J lost 1, with 14 bases in between. This CDR3 is 14 amino acids long. The CDR3 protein is CASHQRSGNYGYTF. CDR3 coding DNA: TGTGCCAGCCACCAACGGAGTGGTAACTATGGCTACACCTTC.

A few counts support this clone. V usage is TRBV9 and J usage is TRBJ2-7; TRBD1 aligns across 9 bases. The CDR3 totals 16 residues. V gave up 4 bases and J gave up 4 bases; unmatched junction bases: 12. Germline assignment: CDR1 SGDLS and CDR2 YYNGEE. DNA for the CDR3: TGTGCCAGCAGCTCCGGGCCGGGGACAGGGAATTACGAGCAGTACTTC. This sequence encodes CASSSGPGTGNYEQYF.

The chain uses TRBV5-1 and TRBJ2-3, with 11 bases identical to TRBD2. V trimming: 3 bases; J trimming: 2 bases; junction bases outside the gene matches: 2. This CDR3 spans 15 amino acids. Per germline, CDR1 SGHRS and CDR2 YFSETQ. The CDR3 coding sequence is TGCGCCAGCAGCTCGACTAGCGGGGCCACAGATACGCAGTATTTT. Amino acid sequence: CASSSTSGATDTQYF.

In this sample, this clone turned up once. The CDR3 DNA reads TGCGCCAGCAGCTTGGACAGGGGGCACAATGAGCAGTTCTTC. It yields the protein CASSLDRGHNEQFF. The chain links TRBV5-1 to TRBJ2-1; 9 bases map to TRBD1. With V trimmed by 0 bases and J by 5 bases, 0 bases remained unmatched. CDR1 is SGHRS and CDR2 is YFSETQ in the germline V gene. This CDR3 is built from 14 residues.

The chain couples TRBV12-3 or TRBV12-4 to TRBJ2-5; no reliable D call. Trimming stripped 2 bases from V and 2 bases from J, with 6 bases between. The CDR3 sequence is 13 residues long. In DNA form, the CDR3 reads TGTGCCAGCAGTTTAAATCGTCAAGAGACCCAGTACTTC. Translation: CASSLNRQETQYF.

The chain joins TRBV19 to TRBJ2-1; a weak D match, TRBD2 (6 bases). Trimming shortened V by 3 bases and J by 7 bases, and 13 bases separated the two germline ends. The CDR3 loop spans 14 amino acids. Looked up from germline, CDR1 is LNHDA and CDR2 is SQIVND (reference sequence). CDR3: CASSIRGFRNEQFF. CDR3 DNA: TGTGCCAGTAGTATCCGGGGGTTCAGGAATGAGCAGTTCTTC.

The rearrangement links TRBV7-2 to TRBJ1-1, with D possibly TRBD1 on 6 matching bases. V lost 2 bases and J lost 5, with 18 bases in between. Per the germline V gene, CDR1 is SGHTA and CDR2 is FQGNSA. CDR3 length: 16 amino acids. This chain's CDR3 is CASSLKVAGGWTEAFF. DNA of the CDR3: TGTGCCAGCAGCTTAAAAGTCGCGGGGGGCTGGACTGAAGCTTTCTTT.

This clone was found once. The genes are TRBV4-3 and TRBJ1-5, with D maybe TRBD1 (5 bases). Trimming stripped 0 bases from V and 5 bases from J, with 8 bases between. The CDR3 has 14 amino acids. The germline V gene encodes CDR1 LGHNA and CDR2 YSLEER. The CDR3 DNA reads as TGCGCCAGCAGCCAAGATCAGGGTTATCAGCCCCAGCATTTT. Protein: CASSQDQGYQPQHF.

The chain employs TRBV6-2 or TRBV6-3 and TRBJ2-7; TRBD1 matches at 12 bases. The germline CDR1 and CDR2 sequences are MNHEY and SVGEGT. After removal of 6 bases from V and 6 bases from J, the junction contained 6 bases not matched to a gene. This CDR3 contains 14 residues. The DNA of the CDR3 is TGTGCCAGCAGCATGGGACAGGGGGCTTTCGAGCAGTACTTC. This gives the protein CASSMGQGAFEQYF.

This clone was picked up one time. The V gene is TRBV7-2, the J gene TRBJ2-3; D is possibly TRBD1 (5 bases). The germline V gene has CDR1 SGHTA and CDR2 FQGNSA. CDR3 size: 14 residues. The V end lost 5 bases, the J end lost 1 base, and 10 bases lay between the germline ends. The DNA of the CDR3 is TGTGCCAGCAGCCTCAGGGCGGGCACAGATACGCAGTATTTT. It encodes CASSLRAGTDTQYF.

The rearrangement joins TRBV6-2 or TRBV6-3 to TRBJ2-7; 8 bases are a match to TRBD1. The CDR3 length is 15 residues. The V gene's germline CDR1 is MNHEY and CDR2 SVGEGT. V shed 5 bases, J shed 7 bases, and the junction held 13 bases outside the gene matches. The CDR3 coding sequence is TGTGCCAGCAGTGACGCGACAGGGGTGTGGGAAGAGCAGTACTTC. It codes for CASSDATGVWEEQYF.

Points on this clone: Other DNA sequences from this sample encode an identical CDR3 as well. V is TRBV5-4 and J is TRBJ2-5; 12 nucleotides agree with TRBD2. The CDR3 covers 15 residues. J gave up 4 bases and V 4 bases, and 5 bases lay outside the gene matches. Per the germline V gene, CDR1 is SGHNT and CDR2 is YYREEE (reference sequence). CDR3 sequence: CASSPSGGAGETQYF. The CDR3 DNA sequence: TGTGCCAGCAGCCCTAGCGGGGGGGCTGGAGAGACCCAGTACTTC.

The chain uses TRBV4-1 and TRBJ1-6; no clear D. The CDR3 is made up of 15 amino acids. Trimming left V 0 bases short and J 5 bases short, with 8 bases between. From germline, CDR1 is MGHRA and CDR2 YSYEKL. CDR3 in DNA: TGCGCCAGCAGCCAAGACAGACGGGATAATTCACCCCTCCACTTT. It specifies CASSQDRRDNSPLHF.